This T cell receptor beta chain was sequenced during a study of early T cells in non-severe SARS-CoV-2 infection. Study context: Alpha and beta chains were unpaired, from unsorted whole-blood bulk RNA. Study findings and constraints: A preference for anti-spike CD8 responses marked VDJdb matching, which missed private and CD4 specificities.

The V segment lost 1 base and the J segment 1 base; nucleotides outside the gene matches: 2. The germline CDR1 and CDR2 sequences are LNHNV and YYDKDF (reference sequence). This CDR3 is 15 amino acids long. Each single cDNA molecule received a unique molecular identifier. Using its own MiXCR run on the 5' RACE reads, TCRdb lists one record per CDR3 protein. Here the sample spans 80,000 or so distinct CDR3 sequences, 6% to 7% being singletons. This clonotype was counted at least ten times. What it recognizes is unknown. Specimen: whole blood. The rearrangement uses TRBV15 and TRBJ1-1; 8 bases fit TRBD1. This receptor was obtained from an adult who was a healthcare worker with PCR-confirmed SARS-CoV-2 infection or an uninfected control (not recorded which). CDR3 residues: CATSRGQGKNTEAFF. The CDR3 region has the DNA TGTGCCACCAGCAGAGGACAGGGGAAGAACACTGAAGCTTTCTTT.